This record looks at one TCR beta chain sequence and its context. Libraries were prepared by immunoSEQ multiplex PCR; TCRdb keeps only in-frame clonotypes and omits some of them. The data show roughly 1,500,000 clones, with 95% to 99% seen just once and roughly 0.42% held by the top ten. This specimen belongs to a study of shared clonotypes between healthy human individuals. At the level of the study: Per donor, three plates held CD4 naive cells, three held CD4 memory, two held CD8 naive and one held CD8 memory.

The length of the CDR3 is 17 residues. This chain links TRBV21-1 with TRBJ2-7; the DNA was not compared with TRBD2, the D call given in the table. TRBV21-1 is labeled a pseudogene. The specimen was naive CD4+ T cells sorted from blood. Documented subset: CD45RA+ positively selected. The receptor comes from a man aged 25 to 40 in good health. CDR3 amino acids: CASSWRLAGASGYEQYF. In DNA, the CDR3 is TGTGCCAGCAGCTGGAGGCTAGCGGGAGCTTCAGGCTACGAGCAGTACTTC.